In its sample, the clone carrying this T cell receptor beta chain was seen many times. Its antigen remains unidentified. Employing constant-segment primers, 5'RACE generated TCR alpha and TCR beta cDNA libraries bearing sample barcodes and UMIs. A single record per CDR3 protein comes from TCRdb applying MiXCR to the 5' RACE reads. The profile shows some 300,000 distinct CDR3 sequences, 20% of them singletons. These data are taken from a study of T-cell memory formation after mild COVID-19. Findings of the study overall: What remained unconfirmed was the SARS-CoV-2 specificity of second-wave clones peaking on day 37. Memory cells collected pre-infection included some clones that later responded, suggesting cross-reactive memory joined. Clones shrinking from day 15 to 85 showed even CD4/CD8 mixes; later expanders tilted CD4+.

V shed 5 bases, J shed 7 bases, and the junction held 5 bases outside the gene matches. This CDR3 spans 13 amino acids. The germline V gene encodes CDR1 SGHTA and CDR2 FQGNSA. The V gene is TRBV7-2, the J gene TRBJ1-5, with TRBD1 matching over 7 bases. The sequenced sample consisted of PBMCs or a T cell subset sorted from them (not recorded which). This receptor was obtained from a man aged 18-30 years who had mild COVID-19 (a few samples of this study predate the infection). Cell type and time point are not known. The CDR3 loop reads CASSPGQQQPQHF. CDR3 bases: TGTGCCAGCAGCCCGGGACAGCAACAGCCCCAGCATTTT.